One and the same sample provided the 15 T cell receptor beta chains below, sequenced in a study of blood T cell repertoires in COVID-19. Assay used: immunoSEQ multiplex PCR; TCRdb lists only in-frame clones, some missing. The table lists roughly 170,000 clones, approximately 86% of them singletons. Input material: peripheral blood. Receptors were obtained from a man in his forties or fifties with active or convalescent COVID-19.

The chain couples TRBV18 to TRBJ2-7; TRBD2 agrees at 10 bases. The CDR3 length is 16 residues. CDR1 and CDR2 (germline): KGHSH, LQKENI. Trimming removed 6 bases from V and 3 bases from J; junction bases left unmatched: 11. CDR3 DNA sequence: TGTGCCAGCTCCTTTTCTAGCGGGGGCTCTGTCTACGAGCAGTACTTC. Translating it yields CASSFSSGGSVYEQYF.

The chain uses TRBV28 and TRBJ1-3; possible D gene TRBD1, 5 bases. Germline values: CDR1 MDHEN, CDR2 SYDVKM. The CDR3 is 14 amino acids. V lost 5 bases and J lost 4, with 12 bases in between. This CDR3 is CASSREGAGNTIYF. The CDR3 DNA is TGTGCCAGCAGTCGAGAAGGGGCCGGAAACACCATATATTTT.

V and J are TRBV29-1 and TRBJ1-5; D call uncertain. V shed 7 bases and J shed 0 bases, with 7 bases lying between them. The CDR3 loop spans 12 amino acids. CDR1 and CDR2 (germline): SQVTM, ANQGSEA. The CDR3 DNA sequence: TGCAGCGCGATCCTTAGCAATCAGCCCCAGCATTTT. Its protein product is CSAILSNQPQHF.

The genes are TRBV4-1 and TRBJ1-2; possibly TRBD1 for D (6 bases). V was pared by 4 bases and J by 5 bases, with 11 bases between. Per the germline V gene, CDR1 is MGHRA and CDR2 is YSYEKL. The CDR3 contains 13 residues. The chain's CDR3 is CASSPTGVYGYTF. CDR3 sequence (DNA): TGCGCCAGCAGCCCGACAGGCGTTTATGGCTACACCTTC.

The chain joins TRBV6-5 to TRBJ1-1; 8 nucleotides agree with TRBD1. V shed 6 bases and J 6 bases; nucleotides not matched to a gene: 6. The CDR3 has 13 residues. In germline, CDR1 is MNHEY, CDR2 SVGAGI. CDR3: CASRDRVWSEAFF. The CDR3 bases are TGTGCCAGCAGGGACAGGGTGTGGTCTGAAGCTTTCTTT.

This chain links TRBV9 with TRBJ2-2; 8 bases map to TRBD1. The junction had 4 bases not matched to a gene; V was cut back by 0 bases and J by 3 bases. Germline lookup yields CDR1 SGDLS and CDR2 YYNGEE. The CDR3 has 16 amino acids. For the CDR3, the DNA is TGTGCCAGCAGCGTAGTGCCGACAGGGGACACCGGGGAGCTGTTTTTT. This encodes CASSVVPTGDTGELFF.

The rearrangement links TRBV10-2 to TRBJ2-5, with a possible D match to TRBD2 (6 bases). V lost 6 bases and J 5 bases, leaving 13 bases between the germline ends. Germline CDR1 WSHSY, CDR2 SAAADI. The CDR3 has 13 residues. CDR3: CASSREVGETQYF. CDR3 DNA sequence: TGCGCCAGCAGCAGGGAGGTAGGGGAGACCCAGTACTTC.

V usage is TRBV7-2 and J usage is TRBJ2-3, with TRBD1 identical over 7 bases. CDR1 and CDR2 (germline): SGHTA, FQGNSA. The CDR3 extends over 16 amino acids. V lost 5 bases, J lost 3 bases, and 11 bases stayed unmatched. CDR3 sequence reads: CASSRQTGARTDTQYF. The CDR3 nucleotides read TGTGCCAGCAGCAGGCAAACAGGGGCTAGGACAGATACGCAGTATTTT.

On this clone itself: The DNA is omitted, as the CDR3 cannot be located on it reliably, and the CDR3 follows TCRdb's listing. The chain is built from TRBV6-5 and TRBJ1-5; no DNA check was done on the table's D call, TRBD1. Germline V gene lookup returns CDR1 MNHEY and CDR2 SVGAGI. The CDR3 is made up of 14 amino acids, end residues included. CDR3 in amino acids: CASILGQGGQPQHF.

The gene calls are TRBV9 and TRBJ1-1; no clear D. The CDR3 has 14 amino acids. In germline, CDR1 is SGDLS, CDR2 YYNGEE. Trimming removed 4 bases from V and 0 bases from J, with 10 bases in between. The CDR3 spells CASSRQYMNTEAFF. CDR3 nucleotides: TGTGCCAGCAGCCGACAATATATGAACACTGAAGCTTTCTTT.

The V call is TRBV25-1, the J call TRBJ1-2; no reliable D call. In germline, CDR1 is MGHDK, CDR2 SYGVNS. Trimming removed 3 bases at V and 2 bases at J, with 7 bases between. This CDR3 is 13 amino acids long. This CDR3 is CASSDRSNYGYTF. The CDR3 nucleotides read TGTGCCAGCAGTGATAGATCGAACTATGGCTACACCTTC.

This chain links TRBV30 with TRBJ1-5; the D is unclear. The CDR3 is 14 residues long. Per germline, CDR1 GTSNPN and CDR2 SVGIG (reference sequence). The ends were cut back, 5 bases at V and 1 base at J, with 12 bases in the middle. In DNA, the CDR3 is TGTGCCTGGGGCCGCGAGCGGAGCAATCAGCCCCAGCATTTT. Amino acid sequence: CAWGRERSNQPQHF.

The chain couples TRBV6-5 to TRBJ2-7; TRBD1 aligns across 7 bases. The junction had 4 bases not matched to a gene; V was cut back by 10 bases and J by 7 bases. CDR1 and CDR2 from the germline V gene are MNHEY and SVGAGI. This CDR3 is built from 10 residues. CDR3 residues: CATGDREQYF. DNA of the CDR3: TGTGCCACCGGGGACAGAGAGCAGTACTTC.

The rearrangement joins TRBV30 to TRBJ1-2; D possibly corresponds to TRBD1 (6 bases). CDR1 and CDR2 (germline): GTSNPN, SVGIG (reference sequence). This CDR3 has 12 amino acids. V lost 2 bases, J lost 4 bases, and 8 bases lay in between. The CDR3 protein is CAWSTGSYGYTF. In DNA form, the CDR3 reads TGTGCCTGGAGTACAGGGTCCTATGGCTACACCTTC.

About this clone: The sample carries other DNA sequences with the same CDR3. The chain combines TRBV5-6 with TRBJ2-7, with 7 bases fitting TRBD2. Germline V CDR1 and CDR2: SGHDT, YYEEEE. The CDR3 spans 13 residues. V shed 4 bases and J 3 bases; nucleotides not matched to a gene: 4. The CDR3 is CASSRLAVYEQYF. For the CDR3, the DNA is TGTGCCAGCAGCCGACTAGCCGTCTACGAGCAGTACTTC.